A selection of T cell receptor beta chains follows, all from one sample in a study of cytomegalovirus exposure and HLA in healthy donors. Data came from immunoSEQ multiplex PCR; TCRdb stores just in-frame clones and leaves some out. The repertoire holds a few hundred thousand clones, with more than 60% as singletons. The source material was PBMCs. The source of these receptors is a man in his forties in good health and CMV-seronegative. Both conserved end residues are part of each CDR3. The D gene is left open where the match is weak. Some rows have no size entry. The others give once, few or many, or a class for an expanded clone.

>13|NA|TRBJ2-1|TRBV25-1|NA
TGTGCCAGCAGTGAAGGGCAGTACAATGAGCAGTTCTTC
CASSEGQYNEQFF
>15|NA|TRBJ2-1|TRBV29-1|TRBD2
TGCAGCGTCCCTGAACCAGCGGGGGGGCTGATTGAGCAGTTCTTC
CSVPEPAGGLIEQFF
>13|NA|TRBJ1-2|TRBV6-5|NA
TGTGCCAGCAGGACACCCCCCAGGGATGGCTACACCTTC
CASRTPPRDGYTF
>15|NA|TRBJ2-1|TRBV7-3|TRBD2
TGTGCCAGCAGCCTGACTAGCGGGAGTGGCTATGAGCAGTTCTTC
CASSLTSGSGYEQFF
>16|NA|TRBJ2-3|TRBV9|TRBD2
TGTGCCAGCACCATTAGCGGGGGACATTACACAGATACGCAGTATTTT
CASTISGGHYTDTQYF
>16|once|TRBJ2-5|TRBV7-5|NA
TGTGCCAGAAGCGTACGCGGGCCACCAGGATTGGAGACCCAGTACTTC
CARSVRGPPGLETQYF
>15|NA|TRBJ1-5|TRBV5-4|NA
TGTGCCAGCAGCTTGGATGCCAGTAGCAATCAGCCCCAGCATTTT
CASSLDASSNQPQHF
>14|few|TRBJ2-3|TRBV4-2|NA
TGTGCCAGCAGCCAGCGGGCTTCGGAAGATACGCAGTATTTT
CASSQRASEDTQYF
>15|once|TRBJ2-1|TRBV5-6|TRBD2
TGTGCCAGCATCCAGACTAGCGGGAACTACAATGAGCAGTTCTTC
CASIQTSGNYNEQFF
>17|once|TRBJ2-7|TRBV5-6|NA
TGTGCCAGCAGCTTGTTGAAGGGGCAAGACTCCCTCCTCGAGCAGTACTTC
CASSLLKGQDSLLEQYF
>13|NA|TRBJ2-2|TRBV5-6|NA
TGTGCCAGCAGCTTATTAATTACCGGGGAGCTGTTTTTT
CASSLLITGELFF
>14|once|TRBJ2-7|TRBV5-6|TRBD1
TGTGCCAGCAGCCCCTCTGGACAGGGCTACGAGCAGTATTTC
CASSPSGQGYEQYF
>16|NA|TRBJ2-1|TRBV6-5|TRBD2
TGTGCCAGCAGTTGGGGAGGGTCTTTTCTCTACAATGAGCAGTTCTTC
CASSWGGSFLYNEQFF
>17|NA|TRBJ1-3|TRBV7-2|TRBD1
TGTGCCAGCAGCTTAGGGGGACAGGGGCTGTACGGAAACACCATATATTTT
CASSLGGQGLYGNTIYF
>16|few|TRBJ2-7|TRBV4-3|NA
TGCGCCAGCAGCCAAGCCTTGGGGCAGGGGTCAGAGGAGCAGTACTTC
CASSQALGQGSEEQYF
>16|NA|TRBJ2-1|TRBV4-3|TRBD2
TGCGCCAGCAGCCAACAGGCCAGGCGGGGGGGTAATGAGCAGTTCTTC
CASSQQARRGGNEQFF
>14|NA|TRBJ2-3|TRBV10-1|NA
TGCGCCAGCAGTAAAGGACAACACACAGATACGCAGTATTTT
CASSKGQHTDTQYF
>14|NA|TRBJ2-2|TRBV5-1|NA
TGCGCCAGCAGCTTAACAGGGGACTCCGGGGAGCTGTTTTTT
CASSLTGDSGELFF
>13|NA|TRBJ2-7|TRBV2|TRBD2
TGTGCCACCCAGGCGGGGGGCTCCTACGAGCAGTACTTC
CATQAGGSYEQYF
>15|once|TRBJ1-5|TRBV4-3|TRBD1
TGCGCCAGCAGCCAAGTAGAGGGGGCTGGTCAGCCCCAGCATTTT
CASSQVEGAGQPQHF
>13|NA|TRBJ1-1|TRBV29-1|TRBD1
TGCAGCGACCTCGGGACAGGGGGCACTGAAGCTTTCTTT
CSDLGTGGTEAFF
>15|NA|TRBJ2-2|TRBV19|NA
TGTGCCAGTACGGGAAGGGCGGGGAACACCGGGGAGCTGTTTTTT
CASTGRAGNTGELFF
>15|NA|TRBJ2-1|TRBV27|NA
TGTGCCAGCAGTTTGTCAGCGGCCTCCTACAATGAGCAGTTCTTC
CASSLSAASYNEQFF
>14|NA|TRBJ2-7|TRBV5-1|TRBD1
TGCGCCAGCAGAACCGGACAGGGGAACGACGAGCAGTACTTC
CASRTGQGNDEQYF
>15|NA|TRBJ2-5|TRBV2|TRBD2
TGTGCCAGCAGGGGGCGGGAGGCCTGGGGAGAGACCCAGTACTTC
CASRGREAWGETQYF
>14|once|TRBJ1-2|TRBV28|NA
TGTGCCAGCGATACTAGGGGGGGGATCGGTGGCTACACCTTC
CASDTRGGIGGYTF
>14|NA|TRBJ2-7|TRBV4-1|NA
TGCGCCAGCAGCTCAATGGGAGCTTCCTACGAGCAGTACTTC
CASSSMGASYEQYF
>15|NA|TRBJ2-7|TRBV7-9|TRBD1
TGTGCCAGCAGCTTAGCGGGACAGGGCACTTACGAGCAGTACTTC
CASSLAGQGTYEQYF
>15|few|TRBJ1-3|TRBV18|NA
TGTGCCAGCTCACCACCCGGGGAAACTGGAAACACCATATATTTT
CASSPPGETGNTIYF
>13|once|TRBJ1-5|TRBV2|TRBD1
TGTGCCAGCAGGGGGACAGGCAATCAGCCCCAGCATTTT
CASRGTGNQPQHF
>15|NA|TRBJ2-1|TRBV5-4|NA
TGTGCCAGCAGCTTGGGGCTAGCTGGGTACAATGAGCAGTTCTTC
CASSLGLAGYNEQFF
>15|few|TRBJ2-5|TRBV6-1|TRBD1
TGTGCCAGCAGTGAAGAGACAGGGGGAATGGAGACCCAGTACTTC
CASSEETGGMETQYF
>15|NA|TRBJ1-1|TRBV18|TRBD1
TGTGCCAGCTCACCAAGGAGACAGGGGAACACTGAAGCTTTCTTT
CASSPRRQGNTEAFF
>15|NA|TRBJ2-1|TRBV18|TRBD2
TGTGCCAGCTCACCAGGGACTAGGGTGGTCAATGAGCAGTTCTTC
CASSPGTRVVNEQFF
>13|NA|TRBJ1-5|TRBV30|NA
TGTGCCTGGAGTGGTGAGCTAGTCCAGCCCCAGCATTTT
CAWSGELVQPQHF
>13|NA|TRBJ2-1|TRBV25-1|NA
TGTGCCAGCAGGACAGACCTCTACAATGAGCAGTTCTTC
CASRTDLYNEQFF
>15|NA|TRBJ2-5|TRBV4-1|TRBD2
TGCGCCAGCAGCCAAGAATTCCTAGCGGGGAAGACCCAGTACTTC
CASSQEFLAGKTQYF
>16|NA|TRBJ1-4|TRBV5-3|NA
TGTGCCAGAAGCAAACGACAGGATGCAACTAATGAAAAACTGTTTTTT
CARSKRQDATNEKLFF
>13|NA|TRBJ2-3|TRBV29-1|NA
TGCAGCGTTGAACCCGGGGGGCCAGATACGCAGTATTTT
CSVEPGGPDTQYF
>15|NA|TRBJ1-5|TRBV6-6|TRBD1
TGTGCCAGCAGCCTGCGACAGGGACCAAATCAGCCCCAGCATTTT
CASSLRQGPNQPQHF
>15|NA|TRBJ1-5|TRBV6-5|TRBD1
TGTGCCAGCAGACGACAGGGGGCACGGAATCAGCCCCAGCATTTT
CASRRQGARNQPQHF
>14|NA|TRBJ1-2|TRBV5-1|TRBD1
TGCGCCAGCAGCTCGGGACAGCTATCGTATGGCTACACCTTC
CASSSGQLSYGYTF
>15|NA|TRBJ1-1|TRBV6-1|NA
TGTGCCAGCAGTGGCCGGTTGCGAGGAAACACTGAAGCTTTCTTT
CASSGRLRGNTEAFF
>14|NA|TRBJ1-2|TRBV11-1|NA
TGTGCCAGCAGCCCGACAGGCGTTTGGGATGGCTACACCTTC
CASSPTGVWDGYTF
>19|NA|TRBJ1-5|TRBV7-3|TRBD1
TGTGCCAGCAGCTTAATAGGTCGGGACAGGGGTATTTTTACTCAGCCCCAGCATTTT
CASSLIGRDRGIFTQPQHF
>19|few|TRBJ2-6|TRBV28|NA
TGTGCCAGCAGTTTTCCGGGGGGCCGGGCAGTAACTGGGGCCAACGTCCTGACTTTC
CASSFPGGRAVTGANVLTF
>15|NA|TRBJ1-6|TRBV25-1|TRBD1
TGTGCCAGCAGCCAACGGGACAGGCCTAATTCACCCCTCCACTTT
CASSQRDRPNSPLHF
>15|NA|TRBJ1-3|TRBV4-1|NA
TGCGCCAGCAGCCAAGAGGCGGATTCTGGAAACACCATATATTTT
CASSQEADSGNTIYF
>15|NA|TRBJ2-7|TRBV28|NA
TGTGCCAGCAAGTCTAGACTCGACTTCTCCTACGAGCAGTACTTC
CASKSRLDFSYEQYF
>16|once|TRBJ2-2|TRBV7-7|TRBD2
TGTGCCAGCAGCTTAGACCTAGCGGCCCGGGGCGGGGAGCTGTTTTTT
CASSLDLAARGGELFF
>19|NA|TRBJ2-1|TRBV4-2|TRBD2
TGTGCCAGCAGCCGGACTAGCGGGGGCCCCGGAGGGTCCTACAATGAGCAGTTCTTC
CASSRTSGGPGGSYNEQFF
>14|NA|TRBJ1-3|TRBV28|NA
TGTGCCAGCAGTGCGGGAGGGGTAGGAAACACCATATATTTT
CASSAGGVGNTIYF
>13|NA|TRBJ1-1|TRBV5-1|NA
TGCGCCAGCAGCTTCAGTACAAGCACTGAAGCTTTCTTT
CASSFSTSTEAFF
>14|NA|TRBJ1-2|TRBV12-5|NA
TGTGCTAGTGGTTTGGTACTAACACGTACGGGCTACACCTTC
CASGLVLTRTGYTF
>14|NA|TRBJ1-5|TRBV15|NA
TGTGCCACCAGCAGGAGCCTTAGCAATCAGCCCCAGCATTTT
CATSRSLSNQPQHF
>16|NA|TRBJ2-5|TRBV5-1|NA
TGCGCCAGCACCTCGTTGGGCAGCAAAATCCAAGAGATCCAGTACTTC
CASTSLGSKIQEIQYF
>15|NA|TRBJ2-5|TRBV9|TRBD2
TGTGCCAGCAGCGCCCAGCGGGGGGCCCAAGAGACCCAGTACTTC
CASSAQRGAQETQYF
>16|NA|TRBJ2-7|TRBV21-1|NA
TGTGCCAGCAGCAAGAGAGTCTCCGGGACAGGGTACGAGCAGTACTTC
CASSKRVSGTGYEQYF
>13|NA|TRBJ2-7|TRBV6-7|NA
TGTGCCAGCAGTTACTCGGCCCCCTACGAGCAGTACTTC
CASSYSAPYEQYF